This T cell receptor (beta chain) originates from a study of T cells in Graves' hyperthyroidism and ophthalmopathy. Authors of the study amplified TCR beta CDR3 regions from RNA transcripts. TCR CDR3 underwent first-round RT-PCR with the HTBI primer set. Using its own MiXCR run on the multiplex PCR reads, TCRdb lists one record per CDR3 protein. The sample lists fewer than 750,000 distinct CDR3 sequences; about 14% were seen once. Not enrolled were patients with uncontrolled infection, other autoimmune disease, pregnancy or lactation. The CDR3 has 16 amino acids. Trimming removed 2 bases from V and 1 base from J; junction bases left unmatched: 2. Germline V CDR1 and CDR2: SGHAT, FQNNGV. This clonotype has ten or more counts.

The sequenced sample was blood. The origin of this receptor is a woman aged 45-65 years with Graves' ophthalmopathy. V gene TRBV11-2 combines with J gene TRBJ2-2; 9 bases map to TRBD2. CDR3 nucleotide sequence: TGTGCCAGCAGCTTAAGACTAGCGGAGAACACCGGGGAGCTGTTTTTT. Translation: CASSLRLAENTGELFF.